The 28 T cell receptor beta chains in this list originate from one sample, sequenced in a study of CD8+CD57+ T cells in acquired aplastic anemia. Patients chosen for sequencing had CD8+CD57+ cells that had expanded, as shown by flow cytometry. Using genomic DNA as the template, TCR beta VDJ and CDR3 profiling was carried out. TCRdb ran MiXCR on the reads and lists one entry per CDR3 protein. The data show around 200,000 distinct CDR3 sequences, with roughly 50% seen just once and 1.8% held by the top ten. Material: sorted CD4+, CD8+, or CD8+CD57+ T cells (not recorded which) from PBMCs. Receptors originate from a human donor with aplastic anemia.

The V call is TRBV6-4, the J call TRBJ2-5; possibly TRBD2 for D (7 bases). V lost 0 bases to trimming and J lost 4 bases, with 21 bases between them. CDR1 and CDR2 (germline): MRHNA, SNTAGT. The CDR3 covers 18 residues. The CDR3 loop reads CASSDSFLVLGGPETQYF. The CDR3 coding sequence is TGTGCCAGCAGTGACTCGTTTTTAGTCTTGGGGGGGCCAGAGACCCAGTACTTC.

The chain uses TRBV19 and TRBJ1-1; a weak D match, TRBD1 (6 bases). The length of the CDR3 is 13 residues. Trimming shortened V by 5 bases and J by 4 bases, and 11 bases separated the two germline ends. Germline V lookup: CDR1 LNHDA, CDR2 SQIVND (reference sequence). The CDR3, as DNA: TGTGCCAGTAGTGAGGGACAACCCACTGAAGCTTTCTTT. It yields the protein CASSEGQPTEAFF.

This clonotype was detected many times. This sequence joins TRBV5-8 and TRBJ2-7; D possibly corresponds to TRBD2 (6 bases). Germline-derived CDR1 and CDR2 are SGHTS and YDEGEE. With 4 bases removed from V and 0 bases from J, the gap between germline ends came to 14 bases. The CDR3 sequence is 15 residues long. Written as DNA, the CDR3 is TGTGCCAGCAGCCTTGCGGGACGGAACTCCTACGAGCAGTACTTC. It is translated as CASSLAGRNSYEQYF.

Regarding this clonotype: Since a much larger clone is just one base distant, this may be a read error. Written as DNA, the CDR3 is TGCGCCAGCAACTTGCAGCCTGAAGAGACCCAGTACTTC. Amino acids: CASNLQPEETQYF. The gene calls are TRBV5-1 and TRBJ2-5; the D is unclear. This CDR3 has 13 amino acids. Germline-derived CDR1 and CDR2 are SGHRS and YFSETQ.

This clonotype was picked up a small number of times. Sequence at one end of the junction differs from germline and may be a read error. The rearrangement uses TRBV7-7 and TRBJ2-1; either TRBD1 or TRBD2 may supply D (5 bases each). The CDR3 contains 14 residues. Germline CDR1 reads SSHAT; CDR2 reads FNYEAQ (reference sequence). The CDR3 region has the DNA TGTGCTAGCAGCTCCCCGGGACCGAACAATGAGCAGTTCTTC. Encoded protein: CASSSPGPNNEQFF.

This chain connects TRBV20-1 to TRBJ2-7, with a possible D match to TRBD1 (7 bases). Germline CDR1 is DFQATT and CDR2 is SNEGSKA (reference sequence). V was pared by 5 bases and J by 3 bases, with 14 bases between. CDR3 length: 13 amino acids. DNA of the CDR3: TGCAGTGCTCCAGGGGGGAAGTACTACGAGCAGTACTTC. It is translated as CSAPGGKYYEQYF.

The genes are TRBV29-1 and TRBJ1-2, with 7 bases that match TRBD1. J lost 4 bases, V lost 3 bases, and 5 bases had no gene match. The CDR3 has 13 residues. Germline CDR1 is SQVTM and CDR2 is ANQGSEA. CDR3 protein: CSVETGFPYGYTF. For the CDR3, the DNA is TGCAGCGTTGAGACAGGGTTTCCCTATGGCTACACCTTC.

This clonotype was recorded many times. The chain recombines TRBV4-3 with TRBJ2-7; weak D call: TRBD1 (5 bases). V was trimmed by 1 base and J by 6 bases, leaving 16 bases between them. CDR3 length: 15 residues. Germline loops: CDR1 LGHNA, CDR2 YSLEER. The CDR3 nucleotides are TGCGCCAGCAGCCAAGTTTCGGCAGGGTGGAGCGAGCAGTACTTC. It codes for CASSQVSAGWSEQYF.

CDR3 nucleotide sequence: TGTGCCACCGGACTACTGACTGGTGCAGATACGCAGTATTTT. It translates to CATGLLTGADTQYF. The J gene is TRBJ2-3, the V gene TRBV24-1; maybe TRBD2 (6 bases). Germline CDR1 is KGHDR and CDR2 is SFDVKD. Trimming stripped 9 bases from V and 4 bases from J, with 16 bases between. The CDR3 consists of 14 residues.

The chain carries TRBV20-1 and TRBJ2-1; tentative D call: TRBD1 (6 bases). V was cut by 0 bases and J by 6 bases, with 15 bases left in between. The CDR3 is 15 amino acids. CDR1 is DFQATT, CDR2 SNEGSKA, per germline (reference sequence). The CDR3 protein is CSARDLPGESNEQFF. The CDR3 nucleotides are TGCAGTGCTAGAGATCTCCCAGGGGAGAGCAATGAGCAGTTCTTC.

In this sample, this clonotype turned up many times. The chain couples TRBV6-1 to TRBJ1-2; no clear D gene. The CDR3 contains 15 residues. The V gene's germline CDR1 is MNHNS and CDR2 SASEGT. The V gene lost 3 bases and the J gene lost 2 bases, with 13 bases spanning the gap. The CDR3 DNA follows: TGTGCCAGCAGTGATCAGGCGGCCTTAAACTATGGCTACACCTTC. This encodes CASSDQAALNYGYTF.

Written as DNA, the CDR3 is TGTGCCAGCAGGTCCGGGGATACGCAGTATTTT. Its translation: CASRSGDTQYF. The genes are TRBV2 and TRBJ2-3, with D uncertain. V lost 6 bases and J 6 bases, leaving 7 bases between the germline ends. The V gene's germline CDR1 is SNHLY and CDR2 FYNNEI. The CDR3 is 11 residues long.

This clonotype was recorded many times. The J gene is TRBJ1-6, the V gene TRBV10-3, with a tentative D call TRBD1 (6 bases). Germline CDR1 and CDR2: ENHRY and SYGVKD. The germline V and J ends were trimmed by 1 base and 7 bases, with 20 bases remaining between them. This CDR3 region has 18 residues. The CDR3 sequence is CAISELPRRGQPNSPLHF. In DNA form, the CDR3 reads TGTGCCATCAGTGAGTTGCCCCGCAGGGGTCAGCCGAATTCACCCCTCCACTTT.

This clonotype appeared many times. The chain employs TRBV7-2 and TRBJ2-4; TRBD1 aligns across 9 bases. Per the germline V gene, CDR1 is SGHTA and CDR2 is FQGNSA. Unmatched junction bases numbered 6, after V lost 5 bases and J lost 4 bases. This CDR3 comprises 15 residues. CDR3 loop: CASSRLGTGKNIQYF. CDR3 nucleotide sequence: TGTGCCAGCAGCCGTCTTGGGACAGGGAAAAACATTCAGTACTTC.

This chain uses TRBV19 with TRBJ2-7, with D tentatively TRBD1 (6 bases). V was cut by 4 bases and J by 3 bases, with 10 bases left in between. CDR1 is LNHDA and CDR2 is SQIVND in the germline V gene (reference sequence). CDR3 length: 13 amino acids. As DNA, the CDR3 is TGTGCCAGTAGTACCTCACAGGGCTACGAGCAGTACTTC. This translates into CASSTSQGYEQYF.

This clonotype has a count of ten or more. V and J are TRBV20-1 and TRBJ1-2; TRBD1 matches at 7 bases. This CDR3 spans 15 amino acids. CDR1 and CDR2 from the germline V gene are DFQATT and SNEGSKA (reference sequence). V lost 6 bases and J lost 4; bases outside the gene matches: 14. The chain's CDR3 is CSANNRDSSFYGYTF. The CDR3 nucleotides are TGCAGTGCGAACAACCGGGACAGTAGCTTCTATGGCTACACCTTC.

J is TRBJ2-5 and V is TRBV6-1; 8 bases agree with TRBD2. Germline lookup yields CDR1 MNHNS and CDR2 SASEGT. V shed 6 bases, J shed 1 base, and the junction held 7 bases outside the gene matches. This CDR3 has 15 residues. CDR3 amino acids: CASSVTGGGQETQYF. The CDR3 region has the DNA TGTGCCAGCAGCGTGACGGGGGGGGGCCAAGAGACCCAGTACTTC.

This clonotype came up once. This rearrangement joins TRBV19 to TRBJ2-5; perhaps TRBD1 as D (6 bases). V dropped 3 bases and J dropped 5 bases, with 10 bases sitting between them. Per germline, CDR1 LNHDA and CDR2 SQIVND (reference sequence). The CDR3 spans 13 residues. DNA of the CDR3: TGTGCCAGTAGTATGCCAGGGGTCGAGACCCAGTACTTC. Translating gives CASSMPGVETQYF.

Turning to this clonotype: A much larger clone differs from this one at a single base, so this may be a read error. This rearrangement joins TRBV6-1 to TRBJ2-7; TRBD1 or TRBD2 may be the D gene (5 bases each). Trimming removed 6 bases from V and 0 bases from J, with 18 bases in between. Germline CDR1 reads MNHNS; CDR2 reads SASEGT. The CDR3 extends over 16 amino acids. The CDR3 nucleotides are TGTGCCAGCAGGAAAGAGGGGCGTATTATCTCCTACGAGCAGTACTTC. Protein sequence: CASRKEGRIISYEQYF.

This clonotype was recorded many times. The V call is TRBV20-1, the J call TRBJ1-6, with a weak D call TRBD1 (5 bases). The CDR3 loop spans 14 amino acids. V was cut by 3 bases and J by 6 bases, with 12 bases left in between. Germline assignment: CDR1 DFQATT and CDR2 SNEGSKA (reference sequence). CDR3 loop: CSASIGGINSPLHF. The CDR3 DNA is TGCAGTGCTAGTATCGGGGGGATTAATTCACCCCTCCACTTT.

The chain uses TRBV10-3 and TRBJ2-3, with D maybe TRBD1 (6 bases). Trimming cost V 10 bases and J 9 bases, with 14 bases left between them. This CDR3 contains 11 residues. Germline CDR1 and CDR2: ENHRY and SYGVKD. DNA of the CDR3: TGTGCCACCACCTCGGGGACAACGCAGTATTTT. It specifies CATTSGTTQYF.

In its sample, this clonotype was seen many times. V is TRBV6-5 and J is TRBJ2-7; D is unresolved. Germline lookup yields CDR1 MNHEY and CDR2 SVGAGI. Trimming pared 4 bases from V and 5 bases from J, leaving 6 bases between. The CDR3 loop spans 11 amino acids. This CDR3 is CASSSSNEQYF. Written as DNA, the CDR3 is TGTGCCAGCAGTTCGAGCAACGAGCAGTACTTC.

The gene calls are TRBV11-2 and TRBJ2-1; 15 positions match TRBD2. In germline, CDR1 is SGHAT, CDR2 FQNNGV. V lost 3 bases and J lost 9; bases outside the gene matches: 3. The CDR3 runs to 15 residues. CDR3 in DNA: TGTGCCAGCAGCTTCGGACTAGCGGGAGGGGGTGAGCAGTTCTTC. Amino acids: CASSFGLAGGGEQFF.

The genes are TRBV29-1 and TRBJ1-2, with D unclear. CDR3 length: 11 amino acids. CDR1 and CDR2 (germline): SQVTM, ANQGSEA. The ends were cut back, 8 bases at V and 4 bases at J, with 11 bases in the middle. This CDR3 is CSLDGPYGYTF. For the CDR3, the DNA is TGCAGCCTAGACGGGCCCTATGGCTACACCTTC. The variable domain in full, with the rest retrieved from reference TRBV29-1 and TRBJ1-2, is SAVISQKPSRDICQRGTSLTIQCQVDSQVTMMFWYRQQPGQSLTLIATANQGSEATYESGFVIDKFPISRPNLTFSTLTVSNMSPEDSSIYLCSLDGPYGYTFGSGTRLTVV.

The J gene is TRBJ1-2, the V gene TRBV20-1; TRBD1 is a possible D gene (5 bases). Trimming removed 0 bases at V and 5 bases at J, with 7 bases between. The CDR3 totals 12 residues. Germline V CDR1 and CDR2: DFQATT, SNEGSKA (reference sequence). CDR3 sequence reads: CSARDRAYGYTF. CDR3 DNA: TGCAGTGCTAGAGACAGGGCTTATGGCTACACCTTC.

The table lists this clonotype with many counts. The CDR3 loop reads CASSPTRGDEQYF. In nucleotides, the CDR3 is TGTGCCAGCTCACCAACAAGGGGCGACGAGCAGTACTTC. This chain connects TRBV18 to TRBJ2-7; a possible D gene is TRBD1 (5 bases). The CDR3 totals 13 residues. The germline CDR1 and CDR2 sequences are KGHSH and LQKENI. Trimming shortened V by 2 bases and J by 5 bases, and 10 bases separated the two germline ends.

The chain recombines TRBV12-3 or TRBV12-4 with TRBJ2-6, with D perhaps TRBD1 or TRBD2 (5 bases each). The CDR3 totals 17 residues. V lost 3 bases and J lost 0, with 12 bases in between. CDR3 residues: CASSFFKGTSGANVLTF. In DNA form, the CDR3 reads TGTGCCAGCAGTTTTTTCAAGGGGACCTCTGGGGCCAACGTCCTGACTTTC.

V is TRBV11-1 and J is TRBJ2-1; 11 positions match TRBD2. Trimming at V came to 0 bases and at J to 10 bases, leaving 8 bases not matched to a gene. Germline-derived CDR1 and CDR2 are SGHAT and FQDESV (reference sequence). CDR3 length: 16 amino acids. The CDR3 reads CASSLAGLAEDLEQFF. The CDR3 DNA sequence: TGTGCCAGCAGCTTAGCGGGACTAGCGGAAGACTTGGAGCAGTTCTTC.